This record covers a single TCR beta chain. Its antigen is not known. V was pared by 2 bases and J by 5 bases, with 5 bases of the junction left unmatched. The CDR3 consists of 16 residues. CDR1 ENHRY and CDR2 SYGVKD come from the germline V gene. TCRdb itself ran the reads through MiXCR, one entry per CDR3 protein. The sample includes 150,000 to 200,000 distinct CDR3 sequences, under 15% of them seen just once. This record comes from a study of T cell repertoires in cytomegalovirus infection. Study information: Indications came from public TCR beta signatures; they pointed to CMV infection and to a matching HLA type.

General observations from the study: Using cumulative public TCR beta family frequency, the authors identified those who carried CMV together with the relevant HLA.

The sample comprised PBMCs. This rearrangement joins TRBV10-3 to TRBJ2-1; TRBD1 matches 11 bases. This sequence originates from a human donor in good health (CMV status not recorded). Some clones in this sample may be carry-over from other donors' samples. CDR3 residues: CAISEARDRGDNEQFF. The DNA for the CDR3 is TGTGCCATCAGTGAGGCCCGGGACAGGGGGGACAATGAGCAGTTCTTC.